The present T cell receptor beta chain was sequenced within a study of CD8+CD57+ T cells in acquired aplastic anemia (dated by TCRdb to 2016 to 2019). In terms of the full investigation: A mean of 3.2 ug of DNA, ranging from about 0.2 to 27.4 ug, was extracted from sorted CD4+ and CD8+ cells. A CD8+CD57+ expansion meant a frequency higher than the mean frequency seen in healthy subjects.

Expansion of CD8+CD57+ cells had been shown by flow cytometry in the patients chosen for sequencing. Severe acquired aplastic anemia was diagnosed in all patients according to International Study of Aplastic Anemia and Agranulocytosis and Camitta criteria. Patients had received no therapy at the time of blood sampling. In the study, sorted CD4+ and CD8+ blood T cells from patients with severe aplastic anemia and from healthy subjects underwent deep sequencing of TCR repertoires. In the USA, patient enrollment took place under clinicaltrials.gov protocols 00001620, 01623167, 00001397, 00071045, 00081523 and 00961064. Ficoll-Paque density gradient centrifugation was used to isolate peripheral blood mononuclear cells. CD4+ and CD8+ T cells were sorted by FACS or magnetic beads before DNA extraction. Broad study findings and their caveats: Around 30 CD8+ CDR3 sequences were found in both patients and controls but appeared to be highly expressed in patients and within the immunodominant clones of the patients. Patients and healthy controls showed no significant difference in CD8+ Simpson's diversity (P=0.060).

Genomic DNA served as template for TCR beta VDJ combination and CDR3 sequence profiling. An Illumina HiSeq 2000 was the platform used for TCR repertoire sequencing. The paper's data handling went like this. Repertoire assessment relied on Simpson's diversity index, CDR3 size and DJ length profiles, and TRBV/TRBJ rearrangement plots. The immunodominant clone was defined as the most abundant DNA sequence in deep sequencing data. CDR3 amino acid sequences were screened for sharing across subjects and were compared with published repertoires and the VDJdb database. TCRdb trimmed public reads at Q25 via fastp, called clones via MiXCR and kept in-frame beta chains. Each entry is one CDR3 protein sequence, shown with its most common DNA and genes. TCRdb's processing, not the study's, gives the V and J calls here. Across this sample there are about 190,000 distinct CDR3 sequences, with more than 45% seen only once. The biggest ten clones account for 8.5% to 10% of the sample.

The CDR3 goes from the cysteine to the phenylalanine over 14 residues. Only the CDR3 DNA is retained, 42 bases long and in frame from the first base. Trimmed from V: 4 bases; trimmed from J: 2 bases; junction bases lacking a gene match: 2. This clonotype was counted many times. No cognate antigen has been identified for it. Base qualities were left out, and no much larger clone turns up one base away. Rearrangement joined TRBV12-3 or TRBV12-4 to TRBJ1-2; TRBD1 matches 9 bases in the middle. The sequenced sample consisted of sorted CD4+, CD8+, or CD8+CD57+ T cells (not recorded which) from PBMCs. The sequence came from a human donor with aplastic anemia. At the DNA level, the sequence is TGTGCCAGCAGTTCCGGGACAGGGAACTATGGCTACACCTTC. The translation is CASSSGTGNYGYTF.